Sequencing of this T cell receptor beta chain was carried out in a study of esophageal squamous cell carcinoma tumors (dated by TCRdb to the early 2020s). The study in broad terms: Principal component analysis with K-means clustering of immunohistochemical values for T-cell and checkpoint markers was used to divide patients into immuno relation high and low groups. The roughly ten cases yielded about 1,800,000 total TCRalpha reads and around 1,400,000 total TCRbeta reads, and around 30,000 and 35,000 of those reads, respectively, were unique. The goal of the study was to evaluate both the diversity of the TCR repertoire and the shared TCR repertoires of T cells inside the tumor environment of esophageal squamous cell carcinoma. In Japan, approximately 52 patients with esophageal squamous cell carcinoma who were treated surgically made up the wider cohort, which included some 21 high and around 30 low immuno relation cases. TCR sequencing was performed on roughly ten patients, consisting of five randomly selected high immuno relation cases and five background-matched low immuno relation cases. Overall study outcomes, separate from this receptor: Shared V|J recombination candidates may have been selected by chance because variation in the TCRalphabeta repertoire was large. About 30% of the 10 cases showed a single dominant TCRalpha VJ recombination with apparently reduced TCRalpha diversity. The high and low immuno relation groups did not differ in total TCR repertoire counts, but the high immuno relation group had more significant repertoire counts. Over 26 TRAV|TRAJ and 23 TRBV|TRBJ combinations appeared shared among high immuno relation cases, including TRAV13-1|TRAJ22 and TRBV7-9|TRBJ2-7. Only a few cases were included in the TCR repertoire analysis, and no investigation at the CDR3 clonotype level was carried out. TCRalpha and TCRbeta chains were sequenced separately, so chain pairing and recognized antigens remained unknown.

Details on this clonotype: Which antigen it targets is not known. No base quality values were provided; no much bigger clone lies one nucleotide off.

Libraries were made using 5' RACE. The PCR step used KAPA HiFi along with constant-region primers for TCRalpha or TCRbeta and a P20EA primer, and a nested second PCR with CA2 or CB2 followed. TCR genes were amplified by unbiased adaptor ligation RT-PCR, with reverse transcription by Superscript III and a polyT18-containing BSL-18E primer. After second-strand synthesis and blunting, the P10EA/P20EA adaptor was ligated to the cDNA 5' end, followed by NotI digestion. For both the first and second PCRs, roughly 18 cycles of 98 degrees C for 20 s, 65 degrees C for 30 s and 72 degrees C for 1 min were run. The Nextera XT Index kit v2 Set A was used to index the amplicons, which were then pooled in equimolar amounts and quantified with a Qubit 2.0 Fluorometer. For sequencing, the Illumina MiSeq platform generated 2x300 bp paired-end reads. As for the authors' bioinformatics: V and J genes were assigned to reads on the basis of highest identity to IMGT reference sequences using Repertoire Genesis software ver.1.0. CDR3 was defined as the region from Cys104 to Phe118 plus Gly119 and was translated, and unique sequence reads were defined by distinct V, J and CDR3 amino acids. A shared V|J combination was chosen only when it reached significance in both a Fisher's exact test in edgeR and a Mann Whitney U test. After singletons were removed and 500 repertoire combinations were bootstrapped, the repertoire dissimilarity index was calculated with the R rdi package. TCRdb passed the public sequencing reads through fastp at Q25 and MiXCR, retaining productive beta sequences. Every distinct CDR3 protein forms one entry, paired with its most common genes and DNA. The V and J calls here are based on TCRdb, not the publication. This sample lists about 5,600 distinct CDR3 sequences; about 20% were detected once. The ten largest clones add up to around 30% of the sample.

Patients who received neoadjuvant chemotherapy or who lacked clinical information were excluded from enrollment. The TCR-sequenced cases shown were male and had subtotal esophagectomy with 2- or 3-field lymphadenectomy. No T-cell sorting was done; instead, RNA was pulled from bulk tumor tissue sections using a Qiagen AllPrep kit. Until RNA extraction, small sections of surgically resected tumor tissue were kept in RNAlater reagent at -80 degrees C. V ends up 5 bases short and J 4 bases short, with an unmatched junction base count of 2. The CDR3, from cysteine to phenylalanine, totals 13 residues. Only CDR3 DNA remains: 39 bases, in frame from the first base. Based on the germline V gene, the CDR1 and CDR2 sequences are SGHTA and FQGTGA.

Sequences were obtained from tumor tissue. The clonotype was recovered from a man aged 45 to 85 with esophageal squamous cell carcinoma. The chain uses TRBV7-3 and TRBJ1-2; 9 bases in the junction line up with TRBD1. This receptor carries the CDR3 CASSQGQGYGYTF. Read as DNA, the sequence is TGTGCCAGCAGCCAGGGACAGGGCTATGGCTACACCTTC.